This entry describes one T cell receptor (beta chain). Its matching antigen is unknown. The table came from immunoSEQ multiplex PCR; TCRdb's copy has only in-frame clones and leaves some out. There are tens of thousands of clones in the sample; roughly 90% occur only once, and 1% to 1.3% lies in the top ten. The germline V gene encodes CDR1 MDHEN and CDR2 SYDVKM. Trimming took off 2 bases at V and 7 bases at J, with 17 bases between the two ends. The CDR3 extends over 16 amino acids. The sample belongs to a study of T cell responses to AZD1222 COVID-19 vaccine. General study points: Close to half of spike-specific TCRs reportedly recognize unmutated variant regions.

This sequence was found in an adult who received the AZD1222 COVID-19 vaccine. The sample here was peripheral blood, taken 28 days after the second AZD1222 dose. The V call is TRBV28, the J call TRBJ2-2, with D possibly matching TRBD2 (6 bases). The CDR3 loop is CASSLNSVVGSGELFF. CDR3 in DNA: TGTGCCAGCAGTTTAAATTCTGTCGTCGGGAGCGGGGAGCTGTTTTTT.